This TCR beta chain was captured by sequencing in a study of OX40 agonist ivuxolimab in advanced cancers. Clones were sequenced by immunoSEQ multiplex PCR, and TCRdb holds only the in-frame ones, with some missing. The sample yields approximately 100,000 clones, about 85% seen once. The CDR3 runs to 15 residues. Germline values: CDR1 MNHNS, CDR2 SASEGT. The V gene end was trimmed by 8 bases and the J gene end by 10 bases; junction bases not matched to a gene: 16. The chain employs TRBV6-1 and TRBJ2-1; 8 bases match TRBD2. The specimen was CD4+ or CD8+ T cells sorted from blood, collected in a trial of the OX40 agonist ivuxolimab. This sequence originates from an adult with an advanced solid tumor such as melanoma, head and neck, liver or kidney cancer. The CDR3: CASPELAEIIQEQFF. CDR3 DNA sequence: TGTGCCAGCCCGGAACTAGCGGAAATAATACAAGAGCAGTTCTTC.